The source of this TCR beta chain is a study of blood T cells in healthy people across ages. This clonotype was seen many times. The CDR3 covers 13 residues. Germline V CDR1 and CDR2: SQVTM, ANQGSEA. Trimming removed 6 bases at V and 1 base at J, with 13 bases between. Primed by a sample-barcoded 5' primer and a J-beta primer mix, a second PCR proceeded for about 7 to 11 cycles. TCRdb re-analysed the 5' RACE reads in MiXCR, keeping a single row per CDR3 protein. The repertoire holds about 800,000 distinct CDR3 sequences, with 20% to 25% as singletons. These data were also reused for a study on T cells of mothers and their children.

J is TRBJ2-7 and V is TRBV29-1; TRBD2 might be the D (6 bases). The origin of this receptor is a boy under 18 in good health. Sequenced: blood. The CDR3 region has the DNA TGCAGCGTCGAGACCGGGACTTCCTACGAGCAGTACTTC. Residues: CSVETGTSYEQYF.